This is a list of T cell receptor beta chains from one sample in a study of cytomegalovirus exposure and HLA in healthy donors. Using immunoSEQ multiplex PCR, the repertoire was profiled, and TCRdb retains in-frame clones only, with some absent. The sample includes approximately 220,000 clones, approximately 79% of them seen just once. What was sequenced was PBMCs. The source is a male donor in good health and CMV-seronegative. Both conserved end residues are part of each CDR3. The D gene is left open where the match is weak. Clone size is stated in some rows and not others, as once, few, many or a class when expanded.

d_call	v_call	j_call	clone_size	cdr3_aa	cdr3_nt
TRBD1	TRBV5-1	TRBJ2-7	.	CASSLGQGGYEQYF	TGCGCCAGCAGCTTGGGACAGGGCGGCTACGAGCAGTACTTC
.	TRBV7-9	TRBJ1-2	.	CASSLVGGHYGYTF	TGTGCCAGCAGCTTAGTGGGGGGGCACTATGGCTACACCTTC
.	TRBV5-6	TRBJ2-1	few	CASSRGTEQFF	TGTGCCAGCAGCAGGGGGACGGAGCAGTTCTTC
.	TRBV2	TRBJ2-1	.	CASRPQVSSYNEQFF	TGTGCCAGCAGGCCACAGGTTAGCTCCTACAATGAGCAGTTCTTC
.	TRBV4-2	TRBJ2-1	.	CASSQDDVPGEQFF	TGTGCCAGCAGCCAAGATGACGTCCCGGGGGAGCAGTTCTTC
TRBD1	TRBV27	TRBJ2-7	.	CASSRQGYEQYF	TGTGCCAGCAGTCGACAGGGCTACGAGCAGTACTTC
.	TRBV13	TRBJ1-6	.	CASSLGEDSPLHF	TGTGCCAGCAGCTTAGGGGAGGACTCACCCCTCCACTTT
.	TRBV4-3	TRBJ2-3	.	CASSQDRGLGGDTQYF	TGCGCCAGCAGCCAAGACCGGGGTCTCGGCGGAGATACGCAGTATTTT
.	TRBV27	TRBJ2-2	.	CASSRLADTGELFF	TGTGCCAGCAGTCGACTGGCAGACACCGGGGAGCTGTTTTTT
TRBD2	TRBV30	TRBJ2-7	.	CAWSQAGTSGQYF	TGTGCCTGGAGTCAAGCTGGGACTAGCGGACAGTACTTC
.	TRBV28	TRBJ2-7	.	CASAIQGNGYEQYF	TGTGCCAGCGCGATCCAGGGGAACGGGTACGAGCAGTACTTC